This T cell receptor (beta chain) was observed in a study of blood T cells in healthy people across ages. Together with a sample-barcoded 5' primer, a J-beta primer mix was included in a second PCR lasting roughly 6 to 12 cycles. TCRdb independently ran MiXCR on the 5' RACE reads; one entry per CDR3 protein. The sample records 870,000 or so distinct CDR3 sequences, 29% being singletons. With respect to this clonotype: One base away lies a much larger clone, so this may be a sequencing read error.

The CDR3 is 12 amino acids. The ends were cut back, 11 bases at V and 0 bases at J, with 10 bases in the middle. The germline V gene encodes CDR1 MRHNA and CDR2 SNTAGT. Drawing of peripheral blood yielded ten milliliters from each donor. This receptor was obtained from a woman older than 75 in good health. Sample: blood. This chain connects TRBV6-4 to TRBJ2-5; D is unclear. For the CDR3, the DNA is TGTGCCTGCCGACACCACCAAGAGACCCAGTACTTC. Translating it yields CACRHHQETQYF.